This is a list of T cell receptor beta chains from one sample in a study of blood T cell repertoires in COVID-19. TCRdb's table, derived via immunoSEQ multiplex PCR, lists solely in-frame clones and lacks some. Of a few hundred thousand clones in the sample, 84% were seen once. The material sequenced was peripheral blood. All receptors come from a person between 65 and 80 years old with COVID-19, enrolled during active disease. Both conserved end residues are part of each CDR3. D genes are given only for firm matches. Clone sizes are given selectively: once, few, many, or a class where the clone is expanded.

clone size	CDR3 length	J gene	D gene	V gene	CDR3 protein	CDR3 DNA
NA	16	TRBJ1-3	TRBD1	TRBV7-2	CASSLNRGTAGNTIYF	TGTGCCAGCAGCTTAAACAGGGGAACGGCTGGAAACACCATATATTTT
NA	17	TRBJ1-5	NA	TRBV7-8	CASSRQMNRDRPGPQHF	TGTGCCAGCAGTCGCCAGATGAACAGGGACCGCCCGGGGCCCCAGCATTTT
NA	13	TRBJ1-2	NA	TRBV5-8	CASSLKGGLGYTF	TGTGCCAGCAGCTTGAAGGGCGGGCTTGGCTACACCTTC
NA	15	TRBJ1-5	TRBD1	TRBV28	CASSPGQGANQPQHF	TGTGCCAGCAGTCCAGGACAGGGGGCGAATCAGCCCCAGCATTTT
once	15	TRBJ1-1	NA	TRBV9	CASSVLDSLNTEAFF	TGTGCCAGCAGCGTACTGGACAGCCTGAACACTGAAGCTTTCTTT
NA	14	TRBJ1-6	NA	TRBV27	CASKLGGFRSPLHF	TGTGCCAGCAAACTGGGGGGGTTTCGTTCACCCCTCCACTTT
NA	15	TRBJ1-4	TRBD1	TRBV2	CASSVFRGRDEKLFF	TGTGCCAGCAGTGTTTTCAGGGGGCGGGATGAAAAACTGTTTTTT
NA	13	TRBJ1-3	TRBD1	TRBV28	CASRRGPGNTIYF	TGTGCCAGCAGGAGGGGGCCTGGAAACACCATATATTTT
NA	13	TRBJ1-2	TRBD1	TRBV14	CASSRTGGYGYTF	TGTGCCAGCAGCCGGACAGGAGGATATGGCTACACCTTC
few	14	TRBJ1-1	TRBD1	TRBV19	CASLRQGADTEAFF	TGTGCCAGTTTGAGACAGGGGGCGGATACTGAAGCTTTCTTT
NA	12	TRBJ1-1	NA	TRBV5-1	CASTPAGGEAFF	TGCGCCAGCACCCCAGCGGGAGGGGAAGCTTTCTTT
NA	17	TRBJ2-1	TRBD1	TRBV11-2	CASSWGVGTGTYNEQFF	TGTGCCAGCAGCTGGGGGGTCGGGACAGGGACCTACAATGAGCAGTTCTTC
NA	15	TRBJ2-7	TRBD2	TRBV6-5	CASSSLAGAFGEQYF	TGTGCCAGCAGTTCCCTAGCGGGAGCCTTCGGCGAGCAGTACTTC
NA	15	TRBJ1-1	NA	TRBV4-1	CASSQAEGRGAEAFF	TGCGCCAGCAGCCAGGCCGAGGGGAGGGGCGCTGAAGCTTTCTTT
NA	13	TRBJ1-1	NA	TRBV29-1	CSVVNSQNTEAFF	TGCAGCGTTGTTAACAGTCAGAACACTGAAGCTTTCTTT
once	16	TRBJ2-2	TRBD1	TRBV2	CASSQSTGLDTGELFF	TGTGCCAGCAGCCAATCGACAGGGTTGGACACCGGGGAGCTGTTTTTT
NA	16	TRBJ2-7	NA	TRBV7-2	CASSFPPGIGGAEQYF	TGTGCCAGCAGCTTCCCCCCCGGGATAGGCGGGGCCGAGCAGTACTTC
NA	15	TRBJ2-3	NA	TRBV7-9	CASSLKRPGTDTQYF	TGTGCCAGCAGCTTGAAGCGGCCGGGCACAGATACGCAGTATTTT
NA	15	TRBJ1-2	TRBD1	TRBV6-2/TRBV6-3	CASSPSGDRDYGYTF	TGTGCCAGCAGTCCCTCTGGAGACAGGGACTATGGCTACACCTTC
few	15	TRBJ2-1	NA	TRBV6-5	CASSSGEGGINEQFF	TGTGCCAGCAGTAGCGGGGAGGGGGGGATCAATGAGCAGTTCTTC
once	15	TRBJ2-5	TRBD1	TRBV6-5	CASRPGQPRGETQYF	TGTGCCAGCAGGCCGGGACAGCCCCGAGGAGAGACCCAGTACTTC
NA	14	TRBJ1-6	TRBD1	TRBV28	CASQGRQGNSPLHF	TGTGCCAGCCAGGGGCGACAGGGAAATTCACCCCTCCACTTT
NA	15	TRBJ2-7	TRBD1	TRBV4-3	CASSQGQGVGYEQYF	TGCGCCAGCAGCCAAGGACAGGGGGTAGGATACGAGCAGTACTTC
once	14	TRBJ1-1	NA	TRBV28	CASSLWAGNTEAFF	TGTGCCAGCAGTTTATGGGCAGGGAACACTGAAGCTTTCTTT
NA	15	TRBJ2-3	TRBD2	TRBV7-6	CASSLLAESTDTQYF	TGTGCCAGCAGCTTACTAGCGGAGAGCACGGATACGCAGTATTTT
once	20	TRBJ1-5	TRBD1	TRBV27	CASSFTRDRGLPRAFQPQHF	TGTGCCAGCAGTTTCACCCGGGACAGGGGCCTCCCCAGGGCTTTTCAGCCCCAGCATTTT
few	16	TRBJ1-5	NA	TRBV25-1	CASSGAGNGGNQPQHF	TGTGCCAGCAGTGGAGCCGGGAACGGGGGCAATCAGCCCCAGCATTTT
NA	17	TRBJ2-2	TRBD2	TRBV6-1	CASSATTSGVNTGELFF	TGTGCCAGCAGTGCAACAACTAGCGGGGTAAACACCGGGGAGCTGTTTTTT
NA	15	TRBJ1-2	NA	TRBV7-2	CASSLGGGSNYGYTF	TGTGCCAGCAGCTTAGGGGGCGGCAGCAACTATGGCTACACCTTC
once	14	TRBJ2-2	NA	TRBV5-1	CASSLAGFAGELFF	TGCGCCAGCAGCTTGGCAGGGTTCGCCGGGGAGCTGTTTTTT
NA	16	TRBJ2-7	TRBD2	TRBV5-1	CASSLRTSGSSYEQYF	TGCGCCAGCAGTTTAAGGACTAGCGGGAGCTCCTACGAGCAGTACTTC
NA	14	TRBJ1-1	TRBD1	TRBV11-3	CASSTQGANTEAFF	TGTGCCAGCAGCACTCAGGGGGCGAACACTGAAGCTTTCTTT
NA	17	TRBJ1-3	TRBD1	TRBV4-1	CASSQAGQGLSGNTIYF	TGCGCCAGCAGCCAAGCTGGACAGGGGTTATCTGGAAACACCATATATTTT
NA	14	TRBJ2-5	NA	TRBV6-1	CASSEAVAEETQYF	TGTGCCAGCAGTGAAGCGGTGGCCGAAGAGACCCAGTACTTC
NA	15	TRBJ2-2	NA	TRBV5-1	CASSNRLGDTGELFF	TGCGCCAGCAGCAATAGACTCGGGGACACCGGGGAGCTGTTTTTT
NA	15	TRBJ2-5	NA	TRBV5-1	CASSLVAHEKETQYF	TGCGCCAGCAGCTTGGTCGCGCATGAAAAAGAGACCCAGTACTTC